This T cell receptor beta chain was documented in a study of CD4 and CD8 cells across lung adenocarcinoma regions. This CDR3 region has 12 residues. Per germline, CDR1 MNHEY and CDR2 SMNVEV (reference sequence). V was shortened by 4 bases and J by 1 base, with 4 bases between the two germline ends. This clonotype was counted only a few times. The patients had localized lung adenocarcinoma, a non-small cell subtype. TCRdb reprocessed the PCR reads with MiXCR, giving one entry per CDR3 protein. The table lists about 11,000 distinct CDR3 sequences, about 50% of them singletons. This receptor was taken from a female donor with lung adenocarcinoma. The CD4 and CD8 labels of this study may be unreliable. The sequenced material came from CD8+ T cells from the center of a lung tumor. This chain connects TRBV27 to TRBJ1-1, with D uncertain. In DNA form, the CDR3 reads TGTGCCAGCAGTTCCCGGAACACTGAAGCTTTCTTT. It is translated as CASSSRNTEAFF.